This T cell receptor (beta chain) was sequenced for a study of cytomegalovirus exposure and HLA in healthy donors. Study context: Some 200 million T cells yielded 117 million unique TCR beta sequences in earlier analysis.

On this clone: As yet, its antigen is unknown.

Germline values: CDR1 KGHSH, CDR2 LQKENI. The CDR3 has 18 residues. J gave up 1 base and V 0 bases, and 8 bases lay outside the gene matches. Whole-study results and caveats: One variant, a missense change in DCLRE1C, was linked in a later analysis to TCR beta V- and J-gene trimming. TRBV6-2, TRBV6-3 and other indistinguishable V segments were excluded. Later analysis identified several of the most significant clusters that appeared linked to common viral pathogens.

PCR was performed using 60 Vbeta and 13 Jbeta primers. Clones were read by immunoSEQ multiplex PCR, and TCRdb kept only the in-frame ones, dropping some. The data hold fewer than 150,000 clones, with about 82% observed a single time. V and J are TRBV18 and TRBJ1-1; 10 bases agree with TRBD1. The clonotype originates from a man aged 30-40 years in good health and CMV-seronegative. The sequenced sample consisted of PBMCs. The CDR3 DNA follows: TGTGCCAGCTCACCACCGGCGGGGACAGGGGAGTGGAACACTGAAGCTTTCTTT. Protein sequence: CASSPPAGTGEWNTEAFF.